The sequence of this T cell receptor beta chain was determined in a study of blood T cells in healthy people across ages. In the study overall: Capture by template switching was about one barcoded beta molecule per two T cells. Study-wide points: Reliance upon unsorted PBMCs precluded definitive naive versus antigen-experienced comparison.

Sample-barcoded 5' priming and a J-beta primer mix drove a second PCR of roughly 6 to 12 cycles. One entry per CDR3 protein, called by TCRdb with MiXCR from the 5' RACE reads. The data show about 1,800,000 distinct CDR3 sequences, 28% seen once. Germline V gene lookup returns CDR1 SNHLY and CDR2 FYNNEI. The CDR3 is 13 amino acids. V was trimmed by 6 bases and J by 11 bases, leaving 19 bases between them. Per sample, a minimum of 7 million PBMCs were isolated. Points on this clonotype: Its antigen remains unidentified.

The sequenced sample consisted of blood. The rearrangement uses TRBV2 and TRBJ2-5; D uncertain. The receptor's source is a woman aged 25 to 45 in good health. CDR3 sequence: CASRASFGNEQYF. For the CDR3, the DNA is TGTGCCAGCAGGGCCTCCTTTGGCAATGAGCAGTACTTC.